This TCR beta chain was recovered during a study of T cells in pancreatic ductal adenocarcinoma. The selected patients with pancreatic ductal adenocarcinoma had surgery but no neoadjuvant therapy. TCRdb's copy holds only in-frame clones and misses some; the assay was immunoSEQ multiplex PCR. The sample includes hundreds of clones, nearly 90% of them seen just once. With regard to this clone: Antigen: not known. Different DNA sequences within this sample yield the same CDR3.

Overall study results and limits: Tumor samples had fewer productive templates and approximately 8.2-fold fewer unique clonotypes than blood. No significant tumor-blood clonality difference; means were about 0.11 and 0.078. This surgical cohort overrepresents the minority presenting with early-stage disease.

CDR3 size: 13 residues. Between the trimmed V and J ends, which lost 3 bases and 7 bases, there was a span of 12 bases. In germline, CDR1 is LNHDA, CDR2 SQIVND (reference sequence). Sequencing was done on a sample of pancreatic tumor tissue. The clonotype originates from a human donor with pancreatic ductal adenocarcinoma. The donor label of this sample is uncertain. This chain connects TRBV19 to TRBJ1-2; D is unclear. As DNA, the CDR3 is TGTGCCAGTAGTATCACGGGGTACCCTGGCTACACCTTC. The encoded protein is CASSITGYPGYTF.